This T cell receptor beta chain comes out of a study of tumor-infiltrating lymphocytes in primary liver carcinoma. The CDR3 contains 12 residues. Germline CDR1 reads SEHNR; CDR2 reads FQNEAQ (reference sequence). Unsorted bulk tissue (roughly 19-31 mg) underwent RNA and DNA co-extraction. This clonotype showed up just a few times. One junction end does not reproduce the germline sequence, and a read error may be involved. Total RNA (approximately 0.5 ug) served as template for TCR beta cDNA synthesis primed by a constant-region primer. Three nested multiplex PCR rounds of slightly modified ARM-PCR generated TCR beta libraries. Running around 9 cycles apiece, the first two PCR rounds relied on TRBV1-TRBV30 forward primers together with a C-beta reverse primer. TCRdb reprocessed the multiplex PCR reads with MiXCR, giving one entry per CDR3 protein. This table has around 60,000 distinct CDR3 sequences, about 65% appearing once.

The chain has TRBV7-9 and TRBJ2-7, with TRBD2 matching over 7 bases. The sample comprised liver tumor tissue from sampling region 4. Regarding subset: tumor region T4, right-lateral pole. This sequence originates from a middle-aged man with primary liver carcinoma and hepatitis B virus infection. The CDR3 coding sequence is TGTGGCAGCGGGGACGGCTCCTACGAGCAGTACTTC. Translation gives CGSGDGSYEQYF.